The 30 T cell receptor beta chains presented below share a single source sample, sequenced in a study of T cell repertoires in cytomegalovirus infection. Which antigens these TCRs recognize remains unknown. Each CDR3 protein is one row after TCRdb ran MiXCR on the reads. The sample includes just over 450,000 distinct CDR3 sequences, under 45% of them seen just once. Sequences were derived from cultured PBMCs, sampled from culture after CMV antigen stimulation. These TCRs come from a human donor in good health (CMV status not recorded). Some clones in this sample may be carry-over from other donors' samples.

The CDR3 nucleotides read TGCAGTGCTAGAGAGTCTAGCGGGGGGGAGGACGAGCAGTTCTTC. The encoded protein is CSARESSGGEDEQFF. The chain is built from TRBV20-1 and TRBJ2-1; the match to TRBD2 covers 12 bases. The CDR3 runs to 15 residues. In germline, CDR1 is DFQATT, CDR2 SNEGSKA (reference sequence). Trimming cost V 0 bases and J 10 bases; bases outside gene matches: 7.

This clonotype has a handful of counts. The V and J genes are TRBV7-2 and TRBJ2-1, with 10 bases aligning to TRBD2. The CDR3 has 15 amino acids. CDR1 is SGHTA and CDR2 is FQGNSA in the germline V gene. Losses at the gene ends were 5 bases for V and 10 bases for J; bases not matched to a gene: 11. CDR3 sequence reads: CASSPLLAGESEQFF. The CDR3 coding sequence is TGTGCCAGCAGCCCACTTCTAGCGGGAGAGTCCGAGCAGTTCTTC. Variable domain in full (rest from reference TRBV7-2 and TRBJ2-1): GAGVSQSPSNKVTEKGKDVELRCDPISGHTALYWYRQSLGQGLEFLIYFQGNSAPDKSGLPSDRFSAERTGGSVSTLTIQRTQQEDSAVYLCASSPLLAGESEQFFGPGTRLTVL.

The chain is built from TRBV7-8 and TRBJ2-1, with 11 bases fitting TRBD2. Germline V CDR1 and CDR2: SGHVS, FQNEAQ. This CDR3 is built from 16 residues. With 4 bases clipped from V and 6 bases from J, the junction kept 8 bases outside the gene matches. The CDR3 DNA reads as TGTGCCAGCAGCTCCTTCGGGACTAGCGGATCCAATGAGCAGTTCTTC. Its protein is CASSSFGTSGSNEQFF. Looking up the rest from reference TRBV7-8 and TRBJ2-1 gives the full variable domain: GAGVSQSPRYKVAKRGQDVALRCDPISGHVSLFWYQQALGQGPEFLTYFQNEAQLDKSGLPSDRFFAERPEGSVSTLKIQRTQQEDSAVYLCASSSFGTSGSNEQFFGPGTRLTVL.

The V gene is TRBV6-5, the J gene TRBJ1-2, with D unclear. The CDR3 sequence is 14 residues long. Germline-derived CDR1 and CDR2 are MNHEY and SVGAGI. V lost 2 bases and J lost 1, with 8 bases in between. CDR3 sequence: CASSYDIRNYGYTF. The CDR3 DNA is TGTGCCAGCAGTTACGACATCCGTAACTATGGCTACACCTTC.

This clonotype was seen at least ten times. The chain uses TRBV6-2 or TRBV6-3 and TRBJ2-5, with D perhaps TRBD2 (7 bases). The V end lost 2 bases, the J end lost 2 bases, and 9 bases lay between the germline ends. This CDR3 contains 14 residues. Germline V gene sequence: CDR1 MNHEY, CDR2 SVGEGT. The CDR3 protein is CASSYGGAQETQYF. The CDR3 nucleotides read TGTGCCAGCAGTTACGGGGGGGCTCAAGAGACCCAGTACTTC.

This clonotype showed up just once. V is TRBV23-1 and J is TRBJ2-5; possible D gene TRBD2, 5 bases. TRBV23-1 is marked as an open reading frame, function uncertain. The CDR3 spans 17 residues. Trimming took 1 base from V and 5 from J, leaving 20 bases between them. The CDR3: CASSQFFRVPGRETQYF. The CDR3 region has the DNA TGCGCCAGCAGTCAATTCTTTAGGGTGCCGGGAAGGGAGACCCAGTACTTC.

The genes are TRBV7-2 and TRBJ2-3, with TRBD2 identical over 7 bases. This CDR3 contains 15 residues. Trimming took 2 bases from V and 6 from J; bases not matched to a gene: 8. Germline V gene data show CDR1 as SGHTA and CDR2 as FQGNSA. CDR3: CASSLFAGVSDTQYF. Here the CDR3 DNA reads TGTGCCAGCAGCTTATTTGCGGGAGTATCGGATACGCAGTATTTT.

This clonotype was counted a few times. The rearrangement joins TRBV4-2 to TRBJ2-5; D is ambiguous. The V gene's germline CDR1 is LGHNA and CDR2 YNFKEQ. V lost 4 bases, J lost 5 bases, and 14 bases lay in between. This CDR3 spans 14 amino acids. CDR3 residues: CASSRLKGWETQYF. CDR3 sequence (DNA): TGTGCCAGCAGCCGCCTGAAGGGCTGGGAGACCCAGTACTTC.

The rearrangement joins TRBV7-2 to TRBJ1-1; D ambiguous. This CDR3 is built from 15 residues. Deletions cut 5 bases from V and 3 bases from J, with 16 bases between. The germline gives CDR1 SGHTA, CDR2 FQGNSA. As DNA, the CDR3 is TGTGCCAGCAGCAAACGACCCCGGAGGGACACTGAAGCTTTCTTT. It codes for CASSKRPRRDTEAFF.

This clonotype showed up just a few times. The gene calls are TRBV10-3 and TRBJ2-3; the match to TRBD2 covers 13 bases. The CDR3 sequence is 16 residues long. V was clipped by 7 bases and J by 4 bases; unmatched bases: 8. The germline CDR1 and CDR2 sequences are ENHRY and SYGVKD. Here the CDR3 reads CAITATSGRTADTQYF. Written as DNA, the CDR3 is TGTGCCATCACCGCGACTAGCGGGAGGACGGCAGATACGCAGTATTTT.

This clonotype came up a few times. The J gene is TRBJ2-3, the V gene TRBV6-1; D not resolved. CDR3 size: 12 residues. Germline V gives CDR1 MNHNS, CDR2 SASEGT. V lost 6 bases and J lost 8, with 12 bases in between. The CDR3 protein is CASSARFRTQYF. The CDR3 coding sequence is TGTGCCAGCAGCGCCAGGTTCCGTACGCAGTATTTT.

This clonotype occurred a few times. The chain joins TRBV12-3 or TRBV12-4 to TRBJ2-1; D is undetermined. This CDR3 has 14 amino acids. V dropped 8 bases and J dropped 0 bases, with 11 bases sitting between them. CDR3 region: CASSAGVSYNEQFF. The CDR3 DNA reads TGTGCCAGCTCCGCCGGTGTCTCCTACAATGAGCAGTTCTTC.

The genes are TRBV6-4 and TRBJ2-7; 7 bases are shared with TRBD1. Germline values: CDR1 MRHNA, CDR2 SNTAGT. The length of the CDR3 is 14 residues. V lost 10 bases and J lost 1; bases outside the gene matches: 10. CDR3 sequence: CATSRDSPSYEQYF. The CDR3 DNA follows: TGTGCCACTTCACGGGACAGCCCGTCCTACGAGCAGTACTTC.

This clonotype was seen a handful of times. This chain links TRBV28 with TRBJ1-2; D gene uncertain. The CDR3 is made up of 14 amino acids. CDR1 MDHEN and CDR2 SYDVKM come from the germline V gene. V lost 5 bases and J lost 8, with 18 bases in between. The CDR3 sequence is CASSTNPSMGGYTF. The DNA of the CDR3 is TGTGCCAGCAGTACCAATCCCTCGATGGGGGGCTACACCTTC.

To note about this clonotype: One junction end does not reproduce the germline sequence, and a read error may be involved. This chain links TRBV11-3 with TRBJ2-3, with D unclear. Germline V gives CDR1 SGHNT, CDR2 YENEEA. The CDR3 runs 13 residues. CDR3 sequence: CASSPQSRDTQYF. Written as DNA, the CDR3 is TGTGCCAGCAGCCCTCAGAGCAGAGATACGCAGTATTTT.

This rearrangement joins TRBV18 to TRBJ1-5; D is possibly TRBD1 (6 bases). V gave up 3 bases and J gave up 5 bases, with 14 bases separating them. CDR1 KGHSH and CDR2 LQKENI come from the germline V gene. The CDR3 covers 15 residues. The CDR3 region is CASSPFRGGDQPQHF. The DNA for the CDR3 is TGTGCCAGCTCACCTTTTCGAGGGGGGGATCAGCCCCAGCATTTT.

In nucleotides, the CDR3 is TGTGCCAGCAGCCAATCCATGGACAGGGTTGACGAAAAACTGTTTTTT. It encodes CASSQSMDRVDEKLFF. The genes are TRBV4-2 and TRBJ1-4; TRBD1 agrees at 8 bases. The CDR3 loop spans 16 amino acids. The V gene's germline CDR1 is LGHNA and CDR2 YNFKEQ. V was pared by 2 bases and J by 8 bases, with 10 bases of the junction left unmatched.

The rearrangement links TRBV7-6 to TRBJ2-5; D not certain. This CDR3 contains 12 residues. V gave up 5 bases and J gave up 5 bases, with 9 bases separating them. Per the germline V gene, CDR1 is SGHVS and CDR2 is FNYEAQ. The CDR3 reads CASSGLWETQYF. Here the CDR3 DNA reads TGTGCCAGCAGCGGGCTGTGGGAGACCCAGTACTTC.

This chain connects TRBV7-8 to TRBJ2-2; TRBD2 matches at 7 bases. Germline values: CDR1 SGHVS, CDR2 FQNEAQ. The V segment lost 4 bases and the J segment 2 bases; nucleotides outside the gene matches: 10. The CDR3 contains 17 residues. The CDR3 region has the DNA TGTGCCAGCAGCTGGCTTAGCGGGCAGACCAACACCGGGGAGCTGTTTTTT. Translated, it gives CASSWLSGQTNTGELFF.

The CDR3 is CSVLGAGANVLTF. The CDR3 nucleotides read TGCAGTGTTCTGGGAGCTGGGGCCAACGTCCTGACTTTC. This chain joins TRBV20-1 and TRBJ2-6, with a tentative D call TRBD2 (5 bases). The CDR3 length is 13 residues. The germline V gene has CDR1 DFQATT and CDR2 SNEGSKA (reference sequence). Deletions cut 7 bases from V and 2 bases from J, with 9 bases between.

V and J are TRBV20-1 and TRBJ1-2; 7 bases align to TRBD1. The J segment lost 10 bases and the V segment lost 2 bases, leaving 13 bases of the junction unmatched. Germline V lookup: CDR1 DFQATT, CDR2 SNEGSKA (reference sequence). The CDR3 has 14 residues. In DNA, the CDR3 is TGCAGTGCTAGAAGACAGGGAAGGCGTTTACTCTACACCTTC. Translation gives CSARRQGRRLLYTF.

The rearrangement uses TRBV7-9 and TRBJ1-1; a possible D gene is TRBD1 (6 bases). The V and J ends lost 3 bases and 7 bases respectively, with 12 bases between them. The CDR3 is made up of 13 amino acids. Germline assignment: CDR1 SEHNR and CDR2 FQNEAQ (reference sequence). CDR3 sequence (DNA): TGTGCCAGCAGCTTGAGGGGGTCGGGTGAAGCTTTCTTT. It translates to CASSLRGSGEAFF.

The V and J genes are TRBV7-2 and TRBJ1-2; D call uncertain. The CDR3 sequence is 13 residues long. The ends were cut back, 0 bases at V and 8 bases at J, with 10 bases in the middle. Germline lookup yields CDR1 SGHTA and CDR2 FQGNSA. CDR3 sequence reads: CASSLAGPGGYTF. The DNA for the CDR3 is TGTGCCAGCAGCTTAGCAGGGCCGGGAGGCTACACCTTC.

J is TRBJ2-7 and V is TRBV15; a weak D match, TRBD2 (6 bases). Germline V gives CDR1 LNHNV, CDR2 YYDKDF (reference sequence). V was pared by 1 base and J by 2 bases, with 9 bases between. CDR3 length equals 14 residues. CDR3 protein: CATSRAGLTYEQYF. The DNA for the CDR3 is TGTGCCACCAGCAGAGCGGGACTGACCTACGAGCAGTACTTC.

This clonotype showed up just a few times. The V gene is TRBV10-3, the J gene TRBJ1-4, with TRBD1 as a possible D gene (5 bases). V lost 6 bases and J lost 3, with 11 bases in between. Looked up from germline, CDR1 is ENHRY and CDR2 is SYGVKD. This CDR3 has 14 amino acids. DNA for the CDR3: TGTGCCATCAGGGAGACAGTGGCTAATGAAAAACTGTTTTTT. It is translated as CAIRETVANEKLFF.

The chain recombines TRBV5-5 with TRBJ1-5; no firm D call. Trimming took 5 bases from V and 12 from J, leaving 18 bases between them. Germline assignment: CDR1 SGHKS and CDR2 YYEKEE (reference sequence). CDR3 length equals 13 residues. The CDR3 loop reads CASRLNGRSDQHF. CDR3 DNA: TGTGCCAGCAGACTCAATGGCAGGTCTGACCAGCATTTT.

This clonotype was seen only a few times. This chain joins TRBV27 and TRBJ2-1; a weak D match, TRBD1 (5 bases). V lost 2 bases, J lost 5 bases, and 13 bases lay in between. Germline V gene data show CDR1 as MNHEY and CDR2 as SMNVEV (reference sequence). The CDR3 runs 15 residues. CDR3 protein: CASSLVRRQNNEQFF. DNA for the CDR3: TGTGCCAGCAGTTTAGTTCGGCGACAGAACAATGAGCAGTTCTTC.

This clonotype was found a few times. This chain joins TRBV7-2 and TRBJ2-2; the D is unclear. The CDR3 is 11 residues long. The V end lost 9 bases, the J end lost 6 bases, and 8 bases lay between the germline ends. Germline V gives CDR1 SGHTA, CDR2 FQGNSA. CDR3 coding DNA: TGTGCCAGTGGAGACGCCGGGGAGCTGTTTTTT. Amino acid sequence: CASGDAGELFF.

V is TRBV7-2 and J is TRBJ1-5; 8 nucleotides align to TRBD1. The CDR3 consists of 16 residues. With V trimmed by 8 bases and J by 6 bases, 15 bases remained unmatched. Germline V gene sequence: CDR1 SGHTA, CDR2 FQGNSA. The CDR3 loop reads CASGQSGGGFAQPQHF. Here the CDR3 DNA reads TGTGCCAGCGGACAATCAGGGGGCGGCTTCGCTCAGCCCCAGCATTTT. Complete variable domain (other parts from reference TRBV7-2 and TRBJ1-5): GAGVSQSPSNKVTEKGKDVELRCDPISGHTALYWYRQSLGQGLEFLIYFQGNSAPDKSGLPSDRFSAERTGGSVSTLTIQRTQQEDSAVYLCASGQSGGGFAQPQHFGDGTRLSIL.

The sample holds one count of this clonotype. This chain joins TRBV10-1 and TRBJ2-1; TRBD2 agrees at 12 bases. The CDR3 contains 15 residues. The germline V gene encodes CDR1 WNHNN and CDR2 SYGVQD (reference sequence). Germline trimming cut 8 bases from V and 5 bases from J; bases unmatched to any gene: 7. The CDR3 nucleotides are TGCGCCAGCCATTCGAGACTAGCGGGGGACAATGAGCAGTTCTTC. Translation: CASHSRLAGDNEQFF.